The 26 T cell receptor beta chains below were found in one sample sequenced in a study of T cells in Graves' hyperthyroidism and ophthalmopathy (dated by TCRdb to about 2019). Library preparation was by multiplex PCR. TCRdb names Illumina HiSeq 2000 as the instrument used. The TCR beta CDR3 regions were amplified from the RNA transcripts. For the first round of RT-PCR on the TCR CDR3, the HTBI primer set was used together with the Qiagen OneStep RT-PCR kit. The raw public data were reprocessed by TCRdb itself: fastp quality trimming at Q25, MiXCR clonotype calling, in-frame beta chains only. A single entry per CDR3 protein holds the most common genes and DNA from its merged rows. In all, the sample holds around 340,000 distinct CDR3 sequences, and about 18% of those were seen once. About half of the sample is in the top ten clones. The sequencing input was blood. The receptors originated from a woman aged 45-65 years with Graves' hyperthyroidism.

The chain joins TRBV5-4 to TRBJ2-3, with 9 bases fitting TRBD1. CDR3 length equals 16 residues. Per germline, CDR1 SGHNT and CDR2 YYREEE (reference sequence). Trimming cost V 3 bases and J 0 bases; bases outside gene matches: 5. The CDR3 DNA reads as TGTGCCAGCAGCTGGAACAGGGGGCTCAGCACAGATACGCAGTATTTT. It encodes CASSWNRGLSTDTQYF.

This chain uses TRBV6-5 with TRBJ2-1; D perhaps matches TRBD2 (7 bases). In germline, CDR1 is MNHEY, CDR2 SVGAGI. V lost 2 bases and J lost 4, with 21 bases in between. CDR3 length: 18 amino acids. The CDR3 loop is CASSYPSGRGGVYNEQFF. The CDR3, as DNA: TGTGCCAGCAGTTACCCTAGCGGCAGAGGGGGGGTATACAATGAGCAGTTCTTC.

The table lists this clonotype with many counts. The chain has TRBV6-1 and TRBJ2-7; 7 positions match TRBD1. V lost 2 bases, J lost 0 bases, and 7 bases stayed unmatched. The germline gives CDR1 MNHNS, CDR2 SASEGT. The CDR3 contains 16 residues. For the CDR3, the DNA is TGTGCCAGCAGTGAAACAGGGGCTCTAAGCTCCTACGAGCAGTACGTC. Its translation: CASSETGALSSYEQYV.

J is TRBJ2-3 and V is TRBV11-2, with a possible D match to TRBD1 (7 bases). The CDR3 covers 16 residues. CDR1 and CDR2 from the germline V gene are SGHAT and FQNNGV. Between the trimmed V and J ends, which lost 3 bases and 4 bases, there was a span of 17 bases. CDR3 region: CASSLTAGGIADTQYF. As DNA, the CDR3 is TGTGCCAGCAGCTTGACTGCAGGGGGGATCGCAGATACGCAGTATTTT.

V gene TRBV7-8 combines with J gene TRBJ2-7; the D gene is possibly TRBD1 (8 bases). Trimming left V 5 bases short and J 5 bases short, with 16 bases between. The CDR3 totals 14 residues. Germline-derived CDR1 and CDR2 are SGHVS and FQNEAQ. The CDR3 sequence: CASSPRTGRDEQYF. CDR3 coding DNA: TGTGCCAGCAGCCCGAGGACAGGGAGGGACGAGCAGTACTTC. Together with reference TRBV7-8 and TRBJ2-7, the CDR3 gives the full variable domain: GAGVSQSPRYKVAKRGQDVALRCDPISGHVSLFWYQQALGQGPEFLTYFQNEAQLDKSGLPSDRFFAERPEGSVSTLKIQRTQQEDSAVYLCASSPRTGRDEQYFGPGTRLTVT.

The J gene is TRBJ2-5, the V gene TRBV10-3; 7 bases match TRBD2. This CDR3 has 15 amino acids. V lost 5 bases and J lost 0; bases outside the gene matches: 6. Germline CDR1 is ENHRY and CDR2 is SYGVKD. The CDR3 DNA sequence: TGTGCCATCAGTACGGGGGGAGAGTACCAAGAGACCCAGTACTTC. This gives the protein CAISTGGEYQETQYF.

This clonotype was observed many times. The V gene is TRBV5-1, the J gene TRBJ2-1; a weak D match, TRBD2 (5 bases). Per germline, CDR1 SGHRS and CDR2 YFSETQ. Trimming removed 4 bases from V and 2 bases from J, with 7 bases in between. The CDR3 runs 13 residues. The CDR3 sequence is CASSTGTYNEQFF. CDR3 coding DNA: TGCGCCAGCAGCACCGGGACCTACAATGAGCAGTTCTTC. The whole variable domain, remainder taken from reference TRBV5-1 and TRBJ2-1, is KAGVTQTPRYLIKTRGQQVTLSCSPISGHRSVSWYQQTPGQGLQFLFEYFSETQRNKGNFPGRFSGRQFSNSRSEMNVSTLELGDSALYLCASSTGTYNEQFFGPGTRLTVL.

Ten or more counts support this clonotype. The chain couples TRBV2 to TRBJ1-2; D call uncertain. CDR3 length: 16 amino acids. Germline V CDR1 and CDR2: SNHLY, FYNNEI. V was trimmed by 9 bases and J by 5 bases, leaving 25 bases between them. The CDR3 is CARFLREGPFRYGYTF. CDR3 DNA sequence: TGTGCCAGGTTCCTAAGGGAAGGCCCTTTCAGGTATGGCTACACCTTC. The whole variable domain, filled in from reference TRBV2 and TRBJ1-2, reads EPEVTQTPSHQVTQMGQEVILRCVPISNHLYFYWYRQILGQKVEFLVSFYNNEISEKSEIFDDQFSVERPDGSNFTLKIRSTKLEDSAMYFCARFLREGPFRYGYTFGSGTRLTVV.

This clonotype was observed a few times. The chain is built from TRBV18 and TRBJ2-3; possibly TRBD1 for D (5 bases). CDR1 and CDR2 (germline): KGHSH, LQKENI. The CDR3 spans 16 residues. V dropped 5 bases and J dropped 0 bases, with 15 bases sitting between them. The CDR3 DNA reads as TGTGCCAGCTCATCGTCACAGGATCTTAGCACAGATACGCAGTATTTT. Translated: CASSSSQDLSTDTQYF.

In its sample, this clonotype was seen many times. V and J are TRBV20-1 and TRBJ2-3, with 12 bases aligning to TRBD2. Germline V gene lookup returns CDR1 DFQATT and CDR2 SNEGSKA (reference sequence). This CDR3 comprises 16 residues. V lost 2 bases and J lost 6; bases outside the gene matches: 9. This CDR3 is CSARQQTSGGADTQYF. CDR3 nucleotides: TGCAGTGCTAGACAGCAGACTAGCGGGGGTGCGGATACGCAGTATTTT.

This clonotype was seen a few times. This sequence joins TRBV20-1 and TRBJ2-2, with D perhaps assigned TRBD1 or TRBD2 (5 bases each). The V end lost 4 bases, the J end lost 4 bases, and 16 bases lay between the germline ends. This CDR3 region has 15 residues. CDR1 DFQATT and CDR2 SNEGSKA come from the germline V gene (reference sequence). CDR3: CSATDPGTTTGELFF. In DNA form, the CDR3 reads TGCAGTGCTACCGACCCCGGGACGACCACCGGGGAGCTGTTTTTT.

This clonotype was seen a single time. This sequence joins TRBV7-9 and TRBJ1-2; D is unresolved. This CDR3 has 14 residues. Trimming shortened V by 4 bases and J by 6 bases, and 15 bases separated the two germline ends. The V gene's germline CDR1 is SEHNR and CDR2 FQNEAQ (reference sequence). CDR3: CASSWGADLHGYTF. The CDR3 DNA reads TGTGCCAGCAGCTGGGGAGCGGATCTCCATGGCTACACCTTC.

This clonotype was counted at least ten times. The chain joins TRBV3-1 to TRBJ2-1; possible D gene TRBD2, 5 bases. CDR3 length: 17 amino acids. V lost 6 bases and J 0 bases, leaving 18 bases between the germline ends. Germline assignment: CDR1 LGHDT and CDR2 YNNKEL (reference sequence). Here the CDR3 DNA reads TGTGCCAGCAGTCCAAAGCCCACTAGGCCCTCCTACAATGAGCAGTTCTTC. Protein: CASSPKPTRPSYNEQFF.

This clonotype has only a few counts. This chain connects TRBV18 to TRBJ2-7, with 9 positions matching TRBD2. Germline CDR1 reads KGHSH; CDR2 reads LQKENI. The J segment lost 3 bases and the V segment lost 3 bases, leaving 15 bases of the junction unmatched. This CDR3 is 18 amino acids long. Here the CDR3 reads CASSPSTGGRAGVYEQYF. The CDR3 region has the DNA TGTGCCAGCTCACCGAGTACTGGCGGGAGGGCCGGGGTCTACGAGCAGTACTTC.

In this sample, this clonotype turned up a few times. The V gene is TRBV3-1, the J gene TRBJ1-6; D is unclear. Germline V CDR1 and CDR2: LGHDT, YNNKEL (reference sequence). Trimming removed 0 bases at V and 3 bases at J, with 9 bases between. The CDR3 totals 16 residues. CDR3 DNA sequence: TGTGCCAGCAGCCAAGATCTCAGCAGCTATAATTCACCCCTCCACTTT. It is translated as CASSQDLSSYNSPLHF. Using reference TRBV3-1 and TRBJ1-6 for the parts outside the CDR3, the full variable domain is DTAVSQTPKYLVTQMGNDKSIKCEQNLGHDTMYWYKQDSKKFLKIMFSYNNKELIINETVPNRFSPKSPDKAHLNLHINSLELGDSAVYFCASSQDLSSYNSPLHFGNGTRLTVT.

The rearrangement uses TRBV20-1 and TRBJ2-5, with D unclear. Germline CDR1 reads DFQATT; CDR2 reads SNEGSKA (reference sequence). Trimming took 1 base from V and 4 from J, leaving 22 bases between them. The CDR3 has 17 residues. The CDR3 DNA is TGCAGTGCTAGAGGGAAAAAGGGCAATTGGTTCCCAGAGACCCAGTACTTC. This encodes CSARGKKGNWFPETQYF.

This chain links TRBV25-1 with TRBJ2-1; the match to TRBD2 covers 8 bases. The germline CDR1 and CDR2 sequences are MGHDK and SYGVNS. Trimming removed 2 bases from V and 3 bases from J; junction bases left unmatched: 6. There are 16 residues in the CDR3. The CDR3 protein is CASSERAGADYNEQFF. CDR3 in DNA: TGTGCCAGCAGTGAAAGAGCGGGGGCCGACTACAATGAGCAGTTCTTC.

This clonotype was seen at least ten times. This chain joins TRBV5-5 and TRBJ2-2; D gene unclear. The CDR3 sequence is 12 residues long. CDR1 and CDR2 from the germline V gene are SGHKS and YYEKEE (reference sequence). The germline V and J ends were trimmed by 4 bases and 4 bases, with 5 bases remaining between them. The CDR3 bases are TGTGCCAGCAGCAGAGGCACCGGGGAGCTGTTTTTT. Translation: CASSRGTGELFF.

This chain links TRBV9 with TRBJ2-5, with 8 bases fitting TRBD2. The length of the CDR3 is 15 residues. CDR1 and CDR2 from the germline V gene are SGDLS and YYNGEE. V was clipped by 0 bases and J by 5 bases; unmatched bases: 6. The CDR3 DNA reads as TGTGCCAGCAGCGTAGGGGGGGGACTAGGCGAGACCCAGTACTTC. As protein: CASSVGGGLGETQYF.

This clonotype came up many times. CDR3 bases: TGTGCCAGCAGTTTAATGGGCGCCCTAGCGGGAGAAGAGACCCAGTACTTC. It specifies CASSLMGALAGEETQYF. The chain uses TRBV28 and TRBJ2-5; 10 bases map to TRBD2. CDR1 and CDR2 (germline): MDHEN, SYDVKM. V trimming: 2 bases; J trimming: 3 bases; junction bases outside the gene matches: 9. The CDR3 spans 17 residues.

V is TRBV20-1 and J is TRBJ2-3; the D call may be TRBD1 or TRBD2 (6 bases each). The CDR3 length is 14 residues. Deletions cut 3 bases from V and 2 bases from J, with 12 bases between. Germline V gives CDR1 DFQATT, CDR2 SNEGSKA (reference sequence). The CDR3 reads CSASARGHTDTQYF. The CDR3 DNA sequence: TGCAGTGCTAGTGCTCGGGGGCACACAGATACGCAGTATTTT.

Only one count was recorded for this clonotype. The rearrangement links TRBV28 to TRBJ2-3; D might be TRBD1 (5 bases). V was shortened by 4 bases and J by 4 bases, with 9 bases between the two germline ends. The V gene's germline CDR1 is MDHEN and CDR2 SYDVKM. This CDR3 comprises 13 residues. The DNA for the CDR3 is TGTGCCAGCAGTTCCTCCAGGGCAGATACGCAGTATTTT. This codes for CASSSSRADTQYF. Complete variable domain (other parts from reference TRBV28 and TRBJ2-3): DVKVTQSSRYLVKRTGEKVFLECVQDMDHENMFWYRQDPGLGLRLIYFSYDVKMKEKGDIPEGYSVSREKKERFSLILESASTNQTSMYLCASSSSRADTQYFGPGTRLTVL.

There are a few counts of this clonotype. The genes are TRBV5-1 and TRBJ2-3, with 14 bases aligning to TRBD2. The CDR3 extends over 18 amino acids. Germline V CDR1 and CDR2: SGHRS, YFSETQ. V was pared by 0 bases and J by 0 bases, with 3 bases of the junction left unmatched. The CDR3 loop reads CASSLDGLAGGSTDTQYF. Here the CDR3 DNA reads TGCGCCAGCAGCTTGGACGGACTAGCGGGGGGTAGCACAGATACGCAGTATTTT.

The V call is TRBV9, the J call TRBJ2-3; TRBD1 might be the D (5 bases). Trimming removed 4 bases at V and 2 bases at J, with 17 bases between. CDR3 length: 16 amino acids. Germline CDR1 SGDLS, CDR2 YYNGEE. The CDR3 DNA reads as TGTGCCAGCAGCCCTGGGATAGGACAAGCCACAGATACGCAGTATTTT. Translated, it gives CASSPGIGQATDTQYF.

This clonotype was observed at least ten times. The chain employs TRBV20-1 and TRBJ2-2; 9 bases align to TRBD1. This CDR3 has 15 residues. Trimming cost V 6 bases and J 4 bases; bases outside gene matches: 9. Germline loops: CDR1 DFQATT, CDR2 SNEGSKA (reference sequence). The CDR3 DNA reads TGCAGTGCCGCTCCTGGGACAGGGTTCACCGGGGAGCTGTTTTTT. Translated: CSAAPGTGFTGELFF.

This clonotype showed up many times. V is TRBV2 and J is TRBJ1-1; the D is unclear. Germline loops: CDR1 SNHLY, CDR2 FYNNEI. CDR3 length: 11 residues. V lost 7 bases and J lost 4, with 7 bases in between. In DNA, the CDR3 is TGTGCCAGCACGCGGTCCACTGAAGCTTTCTTT. Translating gives CASTRSTEAFF.